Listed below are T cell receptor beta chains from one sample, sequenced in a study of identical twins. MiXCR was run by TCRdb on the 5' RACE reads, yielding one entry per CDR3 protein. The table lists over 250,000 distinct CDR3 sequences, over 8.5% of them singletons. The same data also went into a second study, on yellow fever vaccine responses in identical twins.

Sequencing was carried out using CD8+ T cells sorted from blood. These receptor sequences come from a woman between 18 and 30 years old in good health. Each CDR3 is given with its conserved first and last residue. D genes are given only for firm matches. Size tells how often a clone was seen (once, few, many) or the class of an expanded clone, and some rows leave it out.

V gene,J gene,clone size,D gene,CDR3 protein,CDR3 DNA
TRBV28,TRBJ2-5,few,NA,CASRGDLFQETQYF,TGTGCCAGCAGAGGGGACCTCTTCCAAGAGACCCAGTACTTC
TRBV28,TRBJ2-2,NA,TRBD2,CASSLRGADLDTGELFF,TGTGCCAGCAGTTTGCGGGGGGCGGATTTGGACACCGGGGAGCTGTTTTTT
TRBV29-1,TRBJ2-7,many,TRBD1,CSSGTGGGEQYF,TGCAGTTCCGGGACAGGGGGCGGCGAGCAGTACTTC
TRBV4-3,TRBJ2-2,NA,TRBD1,CASSQDESQGAFTGELFF,TGCGCCAGCAGCCAAGATGAGTCGCAGGGGGCGTTCACCGGGGAGCTGTTTTTT
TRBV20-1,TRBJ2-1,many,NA,CSARGVTYNEQFF,TGCAGTGCTAGGGGGGTCACCTACAATGAGCAGTTCTTC
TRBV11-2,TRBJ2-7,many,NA,CASSLDRGRAYEQYF,TGTGCCAGCAGCTTAGATCGCGGCAGGGCCTACGAGCAGTACTTC
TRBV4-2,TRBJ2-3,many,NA,CASSQERGTDTQYF,TGTGCCAGCAGCCAAGAGCGGGGCACAGATACGCAGTATTTT
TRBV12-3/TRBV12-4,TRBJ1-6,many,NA,CASSFTRDSPLHF,TGTGCCAGCAGTTTTACTAGGGATTCACCCCTCCACTTT
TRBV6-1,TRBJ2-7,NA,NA,CASRGRAIPYEQYF,TGTGCCAGCCGGGGCAGAGCCATTCCCTACGAGCAGTACTTC
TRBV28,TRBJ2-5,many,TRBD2,CASSLNPGLAGDKETQYF,TGTGCCAGCAGTTTAAATCCGGGACTAGCGGGAGATAAAGAGACCCAGTACTTC
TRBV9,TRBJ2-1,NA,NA,CASSEGGSSSSYNEQFF,TGTGCCAGCAGCGAGGGGGGAAGTTCCAGCTCCTACAATGAGCAGTTCTTC
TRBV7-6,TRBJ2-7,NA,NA,CASSPVGAAPYEQYF,TGTGCCAGCAGCCCAGTGGGTGCAGCTCCCTACGAGCAGTACTTC
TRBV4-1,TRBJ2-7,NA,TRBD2,CASSQDGSGRALDEQYF,TGCGCCAGCAGCCAAGATGGTAGCGGGAGGGCTCTGGACGAGCAGTACTTC
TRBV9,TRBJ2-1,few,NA,CASTLGGGGKEQFF,TGTGCCAGCACCCTGGGGGGAGGGGGGAAGGAGCAGTTCTTC
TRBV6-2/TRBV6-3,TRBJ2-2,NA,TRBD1,CASSYPRTGVGTGELFF,TGTGCCAGCTCCTATCCCCGGACAGGGGTGGGAACCGGGGAGCTGTTTTTT
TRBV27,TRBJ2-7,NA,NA,CASSPRRLYDEQYF,TGTGCCAGCAGTCCCCGACGGCTCTACGACGAGCAGTACTTC
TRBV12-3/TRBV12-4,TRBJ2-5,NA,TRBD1,CASSLTGRVETQYF,TGTGCCAGCAGTTTGACAGGGCGGGTAGAGACCCAGTACTTC
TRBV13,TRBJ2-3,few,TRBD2,CASSTLAGGRDTQYF,TGTGCCAGCAGCACCCTAGCGGGAGGCCGTGATACGCAGTATTTT
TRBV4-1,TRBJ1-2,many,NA,CASSQVTFRGYTF,TGCGCCAGCAGCCAAGTCACCTTTAGGGGCTACACCTTC
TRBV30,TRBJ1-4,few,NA,CAWSDTTAINEKLFF,TGTGCCTGGAGTGACACGACAGCGATTAATGAAAAACTGTTTTTT
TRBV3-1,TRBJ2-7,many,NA,CASSRLKTDYRYEQYF,TGTGCCAGCAGCCGTCTGAAGACAGATTACCGCTACGAGCAGTACTTC
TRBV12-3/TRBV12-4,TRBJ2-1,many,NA,CASSLRNNEQFF,TGTGCCAGCAGTCTACGAAACAATGAGCAGTTCTTC
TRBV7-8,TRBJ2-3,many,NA,CASSSGGTQQGDTQYF,TGTGCCAGCAGCTCAGGCGGGACTCAGCAAGGGGATACGCAGTATTTT
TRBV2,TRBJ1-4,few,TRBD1,CASWGDRGTATNEKLFF,TGTGCCAGCTGGGGGGACAGGGGGACTGCAACTAATGAAAAACTGTTTTTT
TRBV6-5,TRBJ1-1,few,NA,CASSYSRTGLNTEAFF,TGTGCCAGCAGTTACTCTCGTACAGGGCTGAACACTGAAGCTTTCTTT